A single sample is the source of the 3 T cell receptor beta chains below, sequenced in a study of beta chain features in type 1 diabetes (dated 2018 in TCRdb). Findings and caveats that apply to the study as a whole: A moderate but significant shortening of TCRB CDR3 length was observed in type 1 diabetes patients in all four CD4+ subsets.

The antigens for these receptors are not known. Libraries were made using the immunoSEQ multiplex PCR assay. The entire amount of isolated RNA was reverse transcribed using the High Capacity cDNA Reverse Transcription Kit, so the sequenced TCRB transcripts were expressed ones. TCRdb retrieved this table from immuneACCESS and kept in-frame rearrangements only. Not all clones are present; in checked studies, unresolved V genes account for under half, and no reason is known for the remainder. Recorded for this sample are some 660,000 clones; around an eighth of them occurred a single time. The leading ten clones occupy 0.035% to 0.045% of the sample. Material: naive CD4+ T cells from blood. The sample's cell subset or site label is to be understood as: true naive CD4+ T cells. Source of these receptors: a man aged 18 to 30 with type 1 diabetes.

The rearrangement links TRBV19 to TRBJ2-7; TRBD2 aligns across 8 bases. Per the germline V gene, CDR1 is LNHDA and CDR2 is SQIVND (reference sequence). There are 16 residues in the CDR3. V shed 5 bases, J shed 3 bases, and the junction held 12 bases outside the gene matches. In nucleotides, the CDR3 is TGTGCCAGTAGTCCTTCCCGAAGCGGGAGACTCTACGAGCAGTACTTC. It encodes CASSPSRSGRLYEQYF.

The chain links TRBV6-5 to TRBJ2-5; 7 nucleotides line up with TRBD1. The junction had 6 bases not matched to a gene; V was cut back by 5 bases and J by 0 bases. The CDR3 spans 15 residues. Germline CDR1 MNHEY, CDR2 SVGAGI. Here the CDR3 DNA reads TGTGCCAGCAGTCCCGGGACAGTGTACCAAGAGACCCAGTACTTC. Encoded protein: CASSPGTVYQETQYF.

The chain combines TRBV9 with TRBJ1-5, with D hard to call. The CDR3 extends over 16 amino acids. V was cut by 1 base and J by 8 bases, with 19 bases left in between. Germline CDR1 and CDR2: SGDLS and YYNGEE. The CDR3 sequence: CASSVSGSTGREPQHF. The DNA for the CDR3 is TGTGCCAGCAGCGTAAGTGGTTCGACGGGTAGGGAGCCCCAGCATTTT. The whole variable domain, filled in from reference TRBV9 and TRBJ1-5, reads DSGVTQTPKHLITATGQRVTLRCSPRSGDLSVYWYQQSLDQGLQFLIQYYNGEERAKGNILERFSAQQFPDLHSELNLSSLELGDSALYFCASSVSGSTGREPQHFGDGTRLSIL.